These T cell receptor beta chains were read from a single sample in a study of identical twins. TCRdb recomputed calls from the 5' RACE reads with MiXCR, one row per CDR3 protein. Here the sample spans about 220,000 distinct CDR3 sequences, more than 6.5% being singletons. The same specimen was also included in a second study, on yellow fever vaccine responses in identical twins.

The source material was memory (CD45RO+) T cells sorted from blood. These receptors were collected from a woman between 18 and 29 years old in good health. Each CDR3 is given with its conserved first and last residue. D genes are given only for firm matches. Not every row has a clone size; where given, it reads once, few, many or a size class.

J gene	V gene	clone size	D gene	CDR3 protein	CDR3 DNA
TRBJ2-7	TRBV6-5	many	-	CASRAGYEQYF	TGTGCCAGCAGAGCGGGCTACGAGCAGTACTTC
TRBJ2-5	TRBV4-3	many	TRBD2	CASSQGAQSAGGDKETQYF	TGCGCCAGCAGCCAAGGTGCTCAGAGCGCGGGAGGTGATAAAGAGACCCAGTACTTC
TRBJ2-7	TRBV27	few	TRBD2	CASSSPRLAGDYEQYF	TGTGCCAGCAGCTCCCCTAGACTAGCGGGAGACTACGAGCAGTACTTC
TRBJ1-2	TRBV28	few	TRBD1	CASRLNPGTGNNYGYTF	TGTGCCAGCAGGCTGAATCCCGGGACAGGGAATAACTATGGCTACACCTTC
TRBJ2-7	TRBV7-8	medium-sized	TRBD2	CASSPMAGGGYEQYF	TGTGCCAGCAGCCCTATGGCGGGGGGAGGATACGAGCAGTACTTC
TRBJ2-3	TRBV2	-	TRBD2	CASSTSGVTDTQYF	TGTGCCAGCAGTACTAGCGGGGTCACAGATACGCAGTATTTT
TRBJ2-1	TRBV12-3/TRBV12-4	few	TRBD1	CASSLIWQGANEQFF	TGTGCCAGCAGTTTAATCTGGCAGGGGGCAAATGAGCAGTTCTTC
TRBJ2-5	TRBV15	-	-	CATSRDQETQYF	TGTGCCACCAGCAGAGACCAAGAGACCCAGTACTTC
TRBJ2-7	TRBV7-2	few	TRBD1	CASSQPTGGGEQYF	TGTGCCAGCAGCCAACCGACAGGGGGTGGGGAGCAGTACTTC
TRBJ1-1	TRBV24-1	many	-	CATSDLVDTAFF	TGTGCCACCAGTGATTTGGTGGACACAGCTTTCTTT
TRBJ1-1	TRBV7-9	many	-	CASSLGSSGTFF	TGTGCCAGCAGCTTAGGTAGTTCCGGGACTTTCTTT
TRBJ2-3	TRBV28	many	-	CASSSVEGTDTQYF	TGTGCCAGCAGTTCGGTGGAGGGGACAGATACGCAGTATTTT
TRBJ2-5	TRBV7-2	few	-	CASSRTAQETQYF	TGTGCCAGCAGCCGGACAGCCCAAGAGACCCAGTACTTC
TRBJ2-1	TRBV24-1	many	-	CATSEPGPFYNEQFF	TGTGCCACCAGTGAGCCGGGGCCTTTTTACAATGAGCAGTTCTTC
TRBJ2-2	TRBV5-4	few	TRBD1	CASSPGQLSGELFF	TGTGCCAGCAGCCCGGGACAGTTGTCCGGGGAGCTGTTTTTT
TRBJ2-7	TRBV5-1	many	-	CASSLTDPAYEQYF	TGCGCCAGCAGCTTGACAGATCCTGCCTACGAGCAGTACTTC
TRBJ2-1	TRBV2	many	-	CASSATASEQFF	TGTGCCAGCAGTGCGACCGCCAGTGAGCAGTTCTTC
TRBJ2-6	TRBV9	few	TRBD1	CASSNGQGFGANVLTF	TGTGCCAGCAGCAATGGACAGGGCTTTGGGGCCAACGTCCTGACTTTC
TRBJ2-5	TRBV5-5	many	-	CASSLVTLRETQYF	TGTGCCAGCAGCTTGGTGACCCTTCGGGAGACCCAGTACTTC
TRBJ2-3	TRBV7-2	few	-	CASSRRQSTDTQYF	TGTGCCAGCAGTCGTCGGCAGAGCACAGATACGCAGTATTTT
TRBJ1-1	TRBV7-2	many	TRBD1	CASSFGGTDTEAFF	TGTGCCAGCAGCTTTGGGGGGACAGACACTGAAGCTTTCTTT
TRBJ2-3	TRBV21-1	many	-	CASSTRDRGTDTQYF	TGTGCCAGCAGCACCCGGGACAGGGGCACAGATACGCAGTATTTT